These T cell receptor beta chains were read from a single sample in a study of blood T cells in healthy people across ages. One entry per CDR3 protein results from TCRdb running MiXCR on the 5' RACE reads. In the table there are 1.8 million or so distinct CDR3 sequences, 39% of which are singletons. Sequencing was performed on blood. All receptors come from a human donor in good health. Each CDR3 is given without its conserved first and last residue. Only some rows state a clone size, as once, few, many or a class for expanded clones.

11,few,TRBV20-1,SARSGGANTQY
14,.,TRBV28,ASNLETLPGIDEAF
12,.,TRBV9,ASTSSAGQETQY
14,.,TRBV20-1,SAAHAGTGGVYGYT
14,.,TRBV7-8,ASSTPTAGSTDTQY
13,.,TRBV28,ASSRSGTGLYGYT
13,few,TRBV6-5,ASSYAGGPVGELF
14,.,TRBV20-1,SAQWTAEVPKNIQY
17,once,TRBV7-9,ASSSPPGRRGGTNTEAF
16,.,TRBV13,ASSFSRDRGFANEKLF
13,.,TRBV11-2,ASSLVLRKNTEAF